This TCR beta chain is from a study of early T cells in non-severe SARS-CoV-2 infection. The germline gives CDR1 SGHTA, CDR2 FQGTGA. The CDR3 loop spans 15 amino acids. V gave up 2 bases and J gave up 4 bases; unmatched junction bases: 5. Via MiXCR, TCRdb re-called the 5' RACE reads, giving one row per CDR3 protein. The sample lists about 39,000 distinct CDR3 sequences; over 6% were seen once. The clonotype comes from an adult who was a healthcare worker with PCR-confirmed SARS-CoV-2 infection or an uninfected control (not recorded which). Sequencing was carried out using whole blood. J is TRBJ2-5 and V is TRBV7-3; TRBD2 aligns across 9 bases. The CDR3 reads CASSLGRGRGETQYF. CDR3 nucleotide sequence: TGTGCCAGCAGCTTAGGGCGCGGGAGGGGAGAGACCCAGTACTTC.